Below, 25 T cell receptor beta chains from the same sample are listed, as sequenced in a study of shared clonotypes between healthy human individuals. Sequencing used immunoSEQ multiplex PCR; TCRdb keeps in-frame clones, though not all of them. The sample carries about 1.1 million clones, roughly 80% recorded once. The sample comprised memory CD4+ T cells from PBMCs. The subset: CD45RA-negative fraction. Receptors originate from a man aged 18-30 years in good health. Some clones in this sample may be carry-over from other donors' samples.

The gene calls are TRBV5-6 and TRBJ2-3; 10 bases line up with TRBD2. CDR3 length equals 18 residues. V was pared by 0 bases and J by 3 bases, with 10 bases of the junction left unmatched. Germline CDR1 and CDR2: SGHDT and YYEEEE. CDR3 sequence (DNA): TGTGCCAGCAGCTTGGCGACTAGCGGGCAAGGGAGGACAGATACGCAGTATTTT. Translation: CASSLATSGQGRTDTQYF.

The chain couples TRBV6-1 to TRBJ1-1; D call uncertain. Germline loops: CDR1 MNHNS, CDR2 SASEGT. V lost 2 bases to trimming and J lost 2 bases, with 6 bases between them. CDR3 size: 13 residues. The CDR3 protein is CASSELDNTEAFF. In DNA, the CDR3 is TGTGCCAGCAGTGAACTGGATAACACTGAAGCTTTCTTT.

This rearrangement joins TRBV11-3 to TRBJ2-7; weak D call: TRBD2 (6 bases). There are 16 residues in the CDR3. V was trimmed by 1 base and J by 1 base, leaving 14 bases between them. The V gene's germline CDR1 is SGHNT and CDR2 YENEEA. The CDR3 region is CASSLGGTAESYEQYF. The CDR3 coding sequence is TGTGCCAGCAGCTTAGGTGGGACTGCCGAATCCTACGAGCAGTACTTC.

This clone was counted only a few times. The rearrangement uses TRBV20-1 and TRBJ2-5; no clear D. The CDR3 runs to 10 residues. Trimming left V 5 bases short and J 9 bases short, with 10 bases between. In germline, CDR1 is DFQATT, CDR2 SNEGSKA (reference sequence). CDR3 protein: CSAPFVAQYF. Here the CDR3 DNA reads TGCAGTGCTCCCTTTGTCGCCCAGTACTTC.

V usage is TRBV7-6 and J usage is TRBJ2-3; perhaps TRBD2 as D (6 bases). V was clipped by 5 bases and J by 2 bases, with 11 bases between them. Germline values: CDR1 SGHVS, CDR2 FNYEAQ. The CDR3 is 14 amino acids. Here the CDR3 DNA reads TGTGCCAGCAGCCGGGGACTTTTCACAGATACGCAGTATTTT. It is translated as CASSRGLFTDTQYF.

The V call is TRBV7-8, the J call TRBJ2-1, with 10 bases matching TRBD2. Germline V lookup: CDR1 SGHVS, CDR2 FQNEAQ. V was clipped by 0 bases and J by 3 bases; unmatched bases: 11. This CDR3 contains 19 residues. The CDR3 nucleotides read TGTGCCAGCAGCTTAGCGAGGGAGGCTAGCGGGAGACACTACAATGAGCAGTTCTTC. Its protein product is CASSLAREASGRHYNEQFF.

The chain combines TRBV9 with TRBJ2-2; 11 positions agree with TRBD2. This CDR3 has 19 residues. J lost 5 bases, V lost 4 bases, and 16 bases had no gene match. Germline CDR1 SGDLS, CDR2 YYNGEE. CDR3 residues: CASSPTIAGGPVNTGELFF. CDR3 coding DNA: TGTGCCAGCAGCCCAACTATAGCGGGAGGGCCGGTTAATACCGGGGAGCTGTTTTTT.

This clone was counted only a few times. This specimen includes other DNA sequences encoding the same CDR3. V and J are TRBV4-3 and TRBJ1-4; perhaps TRBD1 as D (5 bases). Trimming cost V 1 base and J 5 bases, with 8 bases left between them. Germline loops: CDR1 LGHNA, CDR2 YSLEER. This CDR3 is 14 amino acids long. The CDR3 is CASSQGDSNEKLFF. Written as DNA, the CDR3 is TGCGCCAGCAGCCAAGGGGACTCGAATGAAAAACTGTTTTTT.

This rearrangement joins TRBV9 to TRBJ1-1; 9 bases are a match to TRBD1. The J segment lost 8 bases and the V segment lost 2 bases, leaving 7 bases of the junction unmatched. Germline assignment: CDR1 SGDLS and CDR2 YYNGEE. CDR3 length: 14 residues. In DNA, the CDR3 is TGTGCCAGCAGCGTGGGGGACAGGGCTCGGGAAGCTTTCTTT. This gives the protein CASSVGDRAREAFF. The whole variable domain, filled in from reference TRBV9 and TRBJ1-1, reads DSGVTQTPKHLITATGQRVTLRCSPRSGDLSVYWYQQSLDQGLQFLIQYYNGEERAKGNILERFSAQQFPDLHSELNLSSLELGDSALYFCASSVGDRAREAFFGQGTRLTVV.

The table lists this clone with a count of one. The CDR3 nucleotides are TGTGCCAGCAGGCTCGGGGGGTTTAGTCAGCCCCAGCATTTT. Its protein product is CASRLGGFSQPQHF. This chain joins TRBV28 and TRBJ1-5, with D maybe TRBD1 (5 bases). Germline V lookup: CDR1 MDHEN, CDR2 SYDVKM. Trimming left V 6 bases short and J 6 bases short, with 15 bases between. The CDR3 is 14 residues long.

This clone came up a few times. The chain is built from TRBV5-4 and TRBJ2-3; TRBD1 matches 10 bases. The CDR3 runs 15 residues. CDR1 is SGHNT, CDR2 YYREEE, per germline (reference sequence). J was trimmed by 2 bases and V by 5 bases; bases with no gene match: 5. The CDR3 loop is CASRPGQGFTDTQYF. CDR3 bases: TGTGCCAGCAGGCCGGGACAGGGGTTCACAGATACGCAGTATTTT.

The rearrangement links TRBV9 to TRBJ2-3, with 10 bases matching TRBD2. The V gene end was trimmed by 3 bases and the J gene end by 10 bases; junction bases not matched to a gene: 8. This CDR3 is 14 amino acids long. Per the germline V gene, CDR1 is SGDLS and CDR2 is YYNGEE. In nucleotides, the CDR3 is TGTGCCAGCAGCGCTAGCGGGAGCGCCCCTCCGCAGTATTTT. Amino acid sequence: CASSASGSAPPQYF.

The CDR3 DNA follows: TGTGCCAGTAAGAGGGATTTCACTAACTATGGCTACACCTTC. Translation gives CASKRDFTNYGYTF. This chain links TRBV19 with TRBJ1-2; no reliable D call. Germline V gives CDR1 LNHDA, CDR2 SQIVND (reference sequence). Deletions cut 7 bases from V and 0 bases from J, with 12 bases between. This CDR3 contains 14 residues.

This chain connects TRBV30 to TRBJ1-1; D not resolved. Germline values: CDR1 GTSNPN, CDR2 SVGIG (reference sequence). Trimming stripped 2 bases from V and 6 bases from J, with 16 bases between. CDR3 size: 14 residues. The CDR3 region is CAWSNPYVDPEAFF. Here the CDR3 DNA reads TGTGCCTGGAGTAATCCCTATGTGGATCCTGAAGCTTTCTTT.

This clone occurred a few times. V is TRBV30 and J is TRBJ1-1; D is possibly TRBD1 (5 bases). V lost 5 bases and J lost 2, with 24 bases in between. The CDR3 has 17 residues. Germline V gene lookup returns CDR1 GTSNPN and CDR2 SVGIG (reference sequence). The CDR3 protein is CAWDPLRAGNLNTEAFF. CDR3 DNA: TGTGCCTGGGATCCCCTCCGGGCAGGGAACCTAAACACTGAAGCTTTCTTT.

Only one count was recorded for this clone. Other DNA sequences from this sample encode an identical CDR3 as well. The chain joins TRBV9 to TRBJ1-1; D perhaps matches TRBD1 (5 bases). Germline V gene data show CDR1 as SGDLS and CDR2 as YYNGEE. The V and J ends lost 4 bases and 1 base respectively, with 11 bases between them. The CDR3 runs to 14 residues. In DNA form, the CDR3 reads TGTGCCAGCAGCCCGACGGGGGGGAACACTGAAGCTTTCTTT. Its translation: CASSPTGGNTEAFF.

V usage is TRBV30 and J usage is TRBJ1-6; D not certain. CDR1 and CDR2 from the germline V gene are GTSNPN and SVGIG (reference sequence). Trimming removed 1 base at V and 12 bases at J, with 7 bases between. CDR3 size: 11 residues. The CDR3 sequence is CAWSGVRPLHF. CDR3 coding DNA: TGTGCCTGGAGTGGGGTAAGACCCCTCCACTTT. Together with reference TRBV30 and TRBJ1-6, the CDR3 gives the full variable domain: SQTIHQWPATLVQPVGSPLSLECTVEGTSNPNLYWYRQAAGRGLQLLFYSVGIGQISSEVPQNLSASRPQDRQFILSSKKLLLSDSGFYLCAWSGVRPLHFGNGTRLTVT.

In nucleotides, the CDR3 is TGTGCCAGCAGTGAGTGGGGGGGGTCCGCCCTCGAGCAGTACTTC. This codes for CASSEWGGSALEQYF. The chain employs TRBV2 and TRBJ2-7, with 7 nucleotides matching TRBD2. V gave up 3 bases and J gave up 6 bases; unmatched junction bases: 11. This CDR3 comprises 15 residues. The germline CDR1 and CDR2 sequences are SNHLY and FYNNEI.

The J gene is TRBJ1-2, the V gene TRBV9; perhaps TRBD1 as D (5 bases). CDR1 and CDR2 (germline): SGDLS, YYNGEE. The CDR3 contains 14 residues. Trimming took 0 bases from V and 5 from J, leaving 11 bases between them. This chain's CDR3 is CASSVGTRPYGYTF. CDR3 DNA: TGTGCCAGCAGCGTAGGGACAAGGCCATATGGCTACACCTTC.

The chain couples TRBV2 to TRBJ1-2, with D unclear. CDR1 and CDR2 (germline): SNHLY, FYNNEI. The V end was cut by 1 base, the J end by 4 bases, with 10 bases between. CDR3 size: 14 residues. The CDR3 DNA reads TGTGCCAGCAGTGAAGGAGGGAAGAGCTATGGCTACACCTTC. Protein product: CASSEGGKSYGYTF.

V gene TRBV2 combines with J gene TRBJ1-1; TRBD1 is a possible D gene (6 bases). The germline gives CDR1 SNHLY, CDR2 FYNNEI. V was trimmed by 3 bases and J by 3 bases, leaving 11 bases between them. This CDR3 comprises 14 residues. The CDR3 region has the DNA TGTGCCAGCAGTGAGAGAGGGGGAGACACTGAAGCTTTCTTT. Encoded protein: CASSERGGDTEAFF. Combining the CDR3 with reference TRBV2 and TRBJ1-1 gives the whole variable domain EPEVTQTPSHQVTQMGQEVILRCVPISNHLYFYWYRQILGQKVEFLVSFYNNEISEKSEIFDDQFSVERPDGSNFTLKIRSTKLEDSAMYFCASSERGGDTEAFFGQGTRLTVV.

The rearrangement links TRBV4-1 to TRBJ2-3; 8 nucleotides agree with TRBD2. CDR1 MGHRA and CDR2 YSYEKL come from the germline V gene. The CDR3 is 17 residues long. V lost 2 bases and J lost 7; bases outside the gene matches: 14. The CDR3 sequence: CASSQPVGGAGRNTQYF. The CDR3 nucleotides are TGCGCCAGCAGCCAACCTGTCGGGGGGGCGGGAAGAAATACGCAGTATTTT.

The J gene is TRBJ2-1, the V gene TRBV5-4; TRBD2 matches 9 bases. The CDR3 is 16 amino acids. The trim removed 0 bases at V and 3 bases at J, leaving 4 bases unmatched. CDR1 and CDR2 (germline): SGHNT, YYREEE (reference sequence). Written as DNA, the CDR3 is TGTGCCAGCAGCTTGGTCGCTAGCGGGATCTACAATGAGCAGTTCTTC. Its translation: CASSLVASGIYNEQFF.

The rearrangement links TRBV28 to TRBJ1-2; D not resolved. The ends were cut back, 8 bases at V and 5 bases at J, with 15 bases in the middle. Per the germline V gene, CDR1 is MDHEN and CDR2 is SYDVKM. This CDR3 has 13 residues. CDR3 coding DNA: TGTGCCAGCCGATCCGGGAGTGTGTATGGCTACACCTTC. Protein sequence: CASRSGSVYGYTF.

This chain uses TRBV6-1 with TRBJ2-7, with 9 bases matching TRBD1. Germline V gene data show CDR1 as MNHNS and CDR2 as SASEGT. V lost 4 bases, J lost 2 bases, and 12 bases stayed unmatched. The CDR3 is 17 amino acids. The CDR3 region is CASSVRDRDIVPYEQYF. Written as DNA, the CDR3 is TGTGCCAGCAGTGTGAGGGACAGGGACATAGTACCCTACGAGCAGTACTTC.